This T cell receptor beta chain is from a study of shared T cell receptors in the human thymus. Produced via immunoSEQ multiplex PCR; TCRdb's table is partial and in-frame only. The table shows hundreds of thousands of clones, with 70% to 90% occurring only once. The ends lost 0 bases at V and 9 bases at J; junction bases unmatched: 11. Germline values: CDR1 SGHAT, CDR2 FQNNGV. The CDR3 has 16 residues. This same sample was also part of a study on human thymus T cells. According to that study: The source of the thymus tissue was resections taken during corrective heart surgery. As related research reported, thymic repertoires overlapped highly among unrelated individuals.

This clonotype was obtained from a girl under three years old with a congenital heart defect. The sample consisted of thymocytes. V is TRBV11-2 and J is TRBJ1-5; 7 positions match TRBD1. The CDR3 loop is CASSLDPQGGGSPQHF. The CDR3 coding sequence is TGTGCCAGCAGCTTAGATCCCCAGGGGGGTGGTTCGCCCCAGCATTTT.